The next 21 T cell receptor beta chains were all read from a single sample in a study of early stage breast cancer tumors. The repertoire was sequenced with immunoSEQ multiplex PCR; TCRdb's copy has only in-frame clones and lacks some. The profile covers just over 50,000 clones, with around 80% appearing a single time and around 3.4% taken by the ten largest. The material sequenced was blood. Receptor source: a person aged 35-55 years with breast cancer.

This clone was detected only a few times. This chain connects TRBV19 to TRBJ2-6; TRBD2 matches 11 bases. The CDR3 totals 20 residues. With 5 bases clipped from V and 0 bases from J, the junction kept 12 bases outside the gene matches. Germline loops: CDR1 LNHDA, CDR2 SQIVND (reference sequence). This CDR3 is CASSLRLAGTTFSGANVLTF. The CDR3 DNA is TGTGCCAGTAGTCTTCGACTAGCGGGAACCACATTCTCTGGGGCCAACGTCCTGACTTTC.

Only a few counts were recorded for this clone. The rearrangement joins TRBV5-1 to TRBJ2-4, with TRBD2 matching 14 bases. Germline CDR1 SGHRS, CDR2 YFSETQ. CDR3 length: 20 amino acids. V shed 4 bases and J 0 bases; nucleotides not matched to a gene: 12. CDR3 DNA sequence: TGCGCCAGCAGCCTCCTCCCGGGGACTAGCGGGAGAGGAGCCAAAAACATTCAGTACTTC. Translation: CASSLLPGTSGRGAKNIQYF.

This chain connects TRBV5-5 to TRBJ1-2; D is perhaps TRBD1 (5 bases). The CDR3 runs 16 residues. The V gene's germline CDR1 is SGHKS and CDR2 YYEKEE (reference sequence). V lost 1 base and J 4 bases, leaving 17 bases between the germline ends. CDR3 loop: CASSLTGSGGGYGYTF. The CDR3 DNA follows: TGTGCCAGCAGCTTGACCGGATCCGGGGGTGGCTATGGCTACACCTTC.

This chain links TRBV6-1 with TRBJ2-3; D gene ambiguous. This CDR3 spans 12 amino acids. V was cut by 7 bases and J by 0 bases, with 5 bases left in between. The germline gives CDR1 MNHNS, CDR2 SASEGT. The CDR3 sequence: CASTRSTDTQYF. The CDR3 nucleotides read TGTGCCAGCACCAGAAGCACAGATACGCAGTATTTT.

V is TRBV19 and J is TRBJ2-6, with D tentatively TRBD1 or TRBD2 (6 bases each). This CDR3 has 19 amino acids. The V gene lost 4 bases and the J gene lost 0 bases, with 19 bases spanning the gap. The germline gives CDR1 LNHDA, CDR2 SQIVND (reference sequence). The CDR3 reads CASSTPNGRGRSGANVLTF. CDR3 bases: TGTGCCAGTAGTACCCCCAACGGACGGGGGCGCTCTGGGGCCAACGTCCTGACTTTC.

The J gene is TRBJ2-3, the V gene TRBV5-1, with 10 positions matching TRBD1. The CDR3 contains 18 residues. The V and J ends lost 3 bases and 2 bases, in that order; junction bases with no gene match: 12. CDR1 and CDR2 (germline): SGHRS, YFSETQ. The CDR3 DNA is TGCGCCAGCAGCTCTATCCGGGACAGGGGCCTTTACACAGATACGCAGTATTTT. It yields the protein CASSSIRDRGLYTDTQYF.

The CDR3 reads CASSPSLGYGYTF. In DNA form, the CDR3 reads TGTGCCAGCAGCCCTTCATTGGGATATGGCTACACCTTC. The gene calls are TRBV7-9 and TRBJ1-2; D remains unclear. The V gene lost 5 bases and the J gene lost 5 bases, with 12 bases spanning the gap. This CDR3 is 13 amino acids long. Germline CDR1 reads SEHNR; CDR2 reads FQNEAQ (reference sequence).

This rearrangement joins TRBV7-9 to TRBJ2-1, with 13 nucleotides matching TRBD2. Germline V gene lookup returns CDR1 SEHNR and CDR2 FQNEAQ (reference sequence). The CDR3 sequence is 15 residues long. J gave up 8 bases and V 4 bases, and 5 bases lay outside the gene matches. The DNA for the CDR3 is TGTGCCAGCAGCTGGACTAGCGGGAGCGGCTATGAGCAGTTCTTC. Translating it yields CASSWTSGSGYEQFF.

The gene calls are TRBV4-1 and TRBJ1-2; maybe TRBD1 (6 bases). Germline V gene lookup returns CDR1 MGHRA and CDR2 YSYEKL. The V end was cut by 1 base, the J end by 4 bases, with 13 bases between. The CDR3 sequence is 15 residues long. CDR3: CASSQGQGGGYGYTF. The CDR3 DNA reads as TGCGCCAGCAGCCAAGGCCAAGGGGGTGGCTATGGCTACACCTTC.

V gene TRBV6-5 combines with J gene TRBJ2-1; 13 bases align to TRBD2. Losses at the gene ends were 4 bases for V and 10 bases for J; bases not matched to a gene: 1. The germline V gene has CDR1 MNHEY and CDR2 SVGAGI. CDR3 length: 13 amino acids. CDR3 in DNA: TGTGCCAGCAGTTTGACTAGCGGGAGGGAGCAGTTCTTC. Encoded protein: CASSLTSGREQFF.

This clone was observed once. The rearrangement links TRBV5-5 to TRBJ1-1; D uncertain. The CDR3 sequence is 13 residues long. V lost 0 bases, J lost 1 base, and 4 bases lay in between. Germline CDR1 and CDR2: SGHKS and YYEKEE (reference sequence). The CDR3 DNA follows: TGTGCCAGCAGCTTGGGTGGGAACACTGAAGCTTTCTTT. As protein: CASSLGGNTEAFF.

In this sample, this clone turned up once. The gene calls are TRBV4-1 and TRBJ1-1, with TRBD1 identical over 7 bases. Germline CDR1 reads MGHRA; CDR2 reads YSYEKL. J gave up 10 bases and V 2 bases, and 13 bases lay outside the gene matches. The CDR3 totals 15 residues. Written as DNA, the CDR3 is TGCGCCAGCAGCCAAAAGGGGGCTATAGGGGGGGGAGCTTTCTTT. Amino acids: CASSQKGAIGGGAFF.

This chain links TRBV5-6 with TRBJ2-1; D gene uncertain. Germline values: CDR1 SGHDT, CDR2 YYEEEE. This CDR3 has 12 amino acids. The germline V and J ends were trimmed by 5 bases and 3 bases, with 6 bases remaining between them. Here the CDR3 reads CASSLVYNEQFF. CDR3 nucleotide sequence: TGTGCCAGCAGTCTTGTCTACAATGAGCAGTTCTTC.

This chain links TRBV19 with TRBJ1-5; tentatively, D is TRBD1 (5 bases). V was cut by 3 bases and J by 2 bases, with 8 bases left in between. CDR1 LNHDA and CDR2 SQIVND come from the germline V gene (reference sequence). The CDR3 sequence is 14 residues long. CDR3 sequence: CASSILQGNQPQHF. In DNA form, the CDR3 reads TGTGCCAGTAGTATCCTACAGGGCAATCAGCCCCAGCATTTT.

The V call is TRBV6-1, the J call TRBJ2-7, with TRBD1 matching 7 bases. After removal of 6 bases from V and 4 bases from J, the junction contained 9 bases not matched to a gene. This CDR3 comprises 14 residues. Germline V CDR1 and CDR2: MNHNS, SASEGT. Written as DNA, the CDR3 is TGTGCCAGCAGCGCCGACAGGGCCGCGTACGAGCAGTACTTC. Its translation: CASSADRAAYEQYF.

The V and J genes are TRBV5-1 and TRBJ1-1; 9 bases are a match to TRBD1. The germline gives CDR1 SGHRS, CDR2 YFSETQ. J lost 1 base, V lost 4 bases, and 2 bases had no gene match. This CDR3 has 14 amino acids. CDR3 DNA sequence: TGCGCCAGCAGCCCGGGACAGGGGAACACTGAAGCTTTCTTT. Its translation is CASSPGQGNTEAFF.

The chain is built from TRBV6-1 and TRBJ1-3; TRBD1 agrees at 7 bases. Germline lookup yields CDR1 MNHNS and CDR2 SASEGT. J gave up 0 bases and V 7 bases, and 3 bases lay outside the gene matches. The CDR3 is 14 residues long. The CDR3 region is CASTDRVSGNTIYF. The CDR3 DNA follows: TGTGCCAGCACCGACAGGGTCTCTGGAAACACCATATATTTT.

The chain links TRBV2 to TRBJ2-3; 7 nucleotides line up with TRBD1. There are 13 residues in the CDR3. V lost 6 bases, J lost 3 bases, and 3 bases stayed unmatched. CDR1 is SNHLY, CDR2 FYNNEI, per germline. CDR3 sequence reads: CASSEDRTDTQYF. CDR3 DNA: TGTGCCAGCAGCGAGGACAGGACAGATACGCAGTATTTT.

This chain links TRBV5-1 with TRBJ2-2, with 13 bases identical to TRBD2. V dropped 4 bases and J dropped 6; count of bases not matched to a gene: 12. This CDR3 spans 18 amino acids. Germline CDR1 SGHRS, CDR2 YFSETQ. The CDR3 bases are TGCGCCAGCAGCGTTTCACTAGCGGGAGGGCCTCTGGCCGGGGAGCTGTTTTTT. The encoded protein is CASSVSLAGGPLAGELFF. The full variable domain, in which reference TRBV5-1 and TRBJ2-2 provide the parts outside the CDR3, is KAGVTQTPRYLIKTRGQQVTLSCSPISGHRSVSWYQQTPGQGLQFLFEYFSETQRNKGNFPGRFSGRQFSNSRSEMNVSTLELGDSALYLCASSVSLAGGPLAGELFFGEGSRLTVL.

This clone was seen a handful of times. The chain has TRBV19 and TRBJ2-1; D is unresolved. Germline CDR1 and CDR2: LNHDA and SQIVND (reference sequence). The V gene lost 8 bases and the J gene lost 4 bases, with 0 bases spanning the gap. The CDR3 has 9 residues. The DNA of the CDR3 is TGTGCCAGTTACAATGAGCAGTTCTTC. It specifies CASYNEQFF.

The V and J genes are TRBV19 and TRBJ2-6; D gene unclear. Trimming removed 4 bases from V and 0 bases from J, with 13 bases in between. Germline-derived CDR1 and CDR2 are LNHDA and SQIVND (reference sequence). The CDR3 is 17 residues long. This CDR3 is CASSSRQGYSGANVLTF. Here the CDR3 DNA reads TGTGCCAGTAGTAGTCGACAAGGTTACTCTGGGGCCAACGTCCTGACTTTC.